This is a list of T cell receptor beta chains from one sample in a study of human T cells and chemical hapten exposure. Each CDR3 protein gets one entry after TCRdb re-called the RACE reads with MiXCR. This sample has fewer than 150,000 distinct CDR3 sequences; approximately 12% occur once, and the top ten carry 1.3% to 1.5%. The input for sequencing was whole blood, taken in connection with sensitization to the hapten diphenylcyclopropenone (DPC). These receptors were collected from a woman aged 50 to 65 with alopecia areata. Some clones in this sample may be carry-over from other donors' samples. The conserved cysteine and the conserved F or W are not part of the CDR3 here. The size entry is marked missing in some rows and otherwise reads once, few, many or a size class.

clone size: .; J gene: TRBJ1-2; V gene: TRBV7-9; CDR3 protein: ASSPTGGDYGYT
clone size: .; J gene: TRBJ1-4; V gene: TRBV7-2; CDR3 protein: ASTLGQGGEEKLF
clone size: .; J gene: TRBJ2-1; V gene: TRBV19; CDR3 protein: ASTWSGRDNEQF
clone size: many; J gene: TRBJ2-1; V gene: TRBV6-2/TRBV6-3; CDR3 protein: ASSKREGREQF
clone size: few; J gene: TRBJ1-2; V gene: TRBV20-1; CDR3 protein: SANRGLANYGYT
clone size: .; J gene: TRBJ1-1; V gene: TRBV20-1; CDR3 protein: SAIRARNTEAF
clone size: few; J gene: TRBJ1-1; V gene: TRBV28; CDR3 protein: ASTMDRVNTEAF
clone size: .; J gene: TRBJ2-7; V gene: TRBV4-1; CDR3 protein: ASSSGVAVPYEQY
clone size: few; J gene: TRBJ2-5; V gene: TRBV27; CDR3 protein: ASSLGRVLGTQY
clone size: few; J gene: TRBJ2-1; V gene: TRBV6-1; CDR3 protein: ASIKRGNEQF
clone size: few; J gene: TRBJ2-5; V gene: TRBV5-1; CDR3 protein: ASSPTPGAETQY
clone size: many; J gene: TRBJ1-1; V gene: TRBV11-1; CDR3 protein: ASSLNPGSEAF
clone size: .; J gene: TRBJ1-5; V gene: TRBV7-9; CDR3 protein: ASSLGTTQPQH
clone size: .; J gene: TRBJ1-2; V gene: TRBV11-2; CDR3 protein: ASSLGTGAANYGYT
clone size: many; J gene: TRBJ1-1; V gene: TRBV29-1; CDR3 protein: SGYRDLNTNTEAF
clone size: .; J gene: TRBJ2-7; V gene: TRBV6-1; CDR3 protein: ASSEPGQAPYEQY
clone size: once; J gene: TRBJ2-1; V gene: TRBV12-3/TRBV12-4; CDR3 protein: ASSSSSGRGSEQF
clone size: few; J gene: TRBJ1-2; V gene: TRBV29-1; CDR3 protein: SVETGTDFTGYT
clone size: many; J gene: TRBJ1-1; V gene: TRBV29-1; CDR3 protein: SVGTGLATEAF
clone size: .; J gene: TRBJ2-1; V gene: TRBV6-4; CDR3 protein: ASSDSDRNNEQF
clone size: many; J gene: TRBJ1-1; V gene: TRBV6-4; CDR3 protein: ASSLVHNTEAF
clone size: few; J gene: TRBJ2-1; V gene: TRBV3-1; CDR3 protein: ASSQQLAGGVEQF
clone size: .; J gene: TRBJ1-3; V gene: TRBV12-3/TRBV12-4; CDR3 protein: ASSLMGAENTIY
clone size: few; J gene: TRBJ2-1; V gene: TRBV9; CDR3 protein: ASSAAWEGSYNEQF